This T cell receptor beta chain appears in the sequencing data of a study of vaccination and CD4 T cells after COVID-19. Concerning this clonotype itself: Its antigen is not identified.

The CDR3 has 15 residues. Trimming removed 1 base at V and 8 bases at J, with 15 bases between. Germline V CDR1 and CDR2: SGHTA, FQGNSA. The assay that was used to sequence DNA from cultured CD4+ T cells was the Oncomine TCR Beta short-read assay. TCRdb redid the calling of the PCR reads with MiXCR, one entry per CDR3 protein. This sample has 11,000 to 15,000 distinct CDR3 sequences, with about 29% found just once. Specified treatment: roughly 10-day PBMC culture with coronavirus spike peptide pools or control peptides (ViraFEST assay). The material sequenced was cultured CD4+ T cells from blood. This sequence originates from a human donor with COVID-19. The J gene is TRBJ1-3, the V gene TRBV7-2, with D maybe TRBD1 (6 bases). The CDR3 protein is CASSLGSGAGDTIYF. CDR3 nucleotide sequence: TGTGCCAGCAGCTTAGGGTCAGGGGCGGGAGACACCATATATTTT. The whole variable domain, remainder taken from reference TRBV7-2 and TRBJ1-3, is GAGVSQSPSNKVTEKGKDVELRCDPISGHTALYWYRQSLGQGLEFLIYFQGNSAPDKSGLPSDRFSAERTGGSVSTLTIQRTQQEDSAVYLCASSLGSGAGDTIYFGEGSWLTVV.